This passage covers 31 T cell receptor beta chains from one sample sequenced in a study of T cells after yellow fever vaccination. TCRdb reanalysed the 5' RACE reads using MiXCR and keeps one entry per CDR3 protein. The table has some 340,000 distinct CDR3 sequences, over 8.5% seen once. Sample: CD4+ T cells sorted from PBMCs, taken 45 days after the yellow fever booster vaccination. These receptors originate from a man between 18 and 35 years old who received the YFV17D yellow fever vaccine.

The sample holds a few counts of this clonotype. The conserved closing phenylalanine or tryptophan is absent in this CDR3, likely reflecting a read error. The limits of the CDR3 on the DNA are not certain, so only TCRdb's listed CDR3 is given. The chain links TRBV6-2 or TRBV6-3 to TRBJ1-1. The CDR3 totals 11 residues, both ends included. Germline V gene data show CDR1 as MNHEY and CDR2 as SVGEGT. This CDR3 is CASRRTQEWQY.

This chain links TRBV4-2 with TRBJ1-5; a weak D match, TRBD1 (6 bases). The CDR3 covers 14 residues. Germline V gene data show CDR1 as LGHNA and CDR2 as YNFKEQ. The V and J ends lost 0 bases and 7 bases respectively, with 10 bases between them. The CDR3 DNA reads TGTGCCAGCAGCCAAGACCTGAGGGGGCAGCCCCAGCATTTT. It translates to CASSQDLRGQPQHF.

At least ten counts were recorded for this clonotype. CDR3 in amino acids: CASRSGVANTEAFF. In DNA form, the CDR3 reads TGTGCCAGCAGATCAGGGGTCGCGAACACTGAAGCTTTCTTT. J is TRBJ1-1 and V is TRBV28, with TRBD1 as a possible D gene (6 bases). The CDR3 length is 14 residues. Looked up from germline, CDR1 is MDHEN and CDR2 is SYDVKM. Trimming took 6 bases from V and 1 from J, leaving 12 bases between them.

This clonotype has only a few counts. The chain joins TRBV5-8 to TRBJ2-7; 9 nucleotides agree with TRBD2. Per the germline V gene, CDR1 is SGHTS and CDR2 is YDEGEE. CDR3 length: 14 amino acids. V shed 6 bases and J 1 base; nucleotides not matched to a gene: 5. CDR3: CASTSRGGSYEQYF. The CDR3 DNA reads as TGTGCCAGCACCTCGCGGGGGGGTTCCTACGAGCAGTACTTC. Complete variable domain (other parts from reference TRBV5-8 and TRBJ2-7): EAGVTQSPTHLIKTRGQQATLRCSPISGHTSVYWYQQALGLGLQFLLWYDEGEERNRGNFPPRFSGRQFPNYSSELNVNALELEDSALYLCASTSRGGSYEQYFGPGTRLTVT.

In its sample, this clonotype was seen many times. The chain employs TRBV4-2 and TRBJ2-1; TRBD2 is a possible D gene (6 bases). Per germline, CDR1 LGHNA and CDR2 YNFKEQ. Trimming stripped 0 bases from V and 9 bases from J, with 18 bases between. This CDR3 contains 16 residues. This CDR3 reads CASSQEILPSGVEQFF. CDR3 sequence (DNA): TGTGCCAGCAGCCAAGAAATACTACCGTCGGGAGTTGAGCAGTTCTTC.

This CDR3 is CAWSPNTRQNQPQHF. The CDR3 DNA is TGTGCCTGGAGTCCCAACACAAGGCAGAATCAGCCCCAGCATTTT. The chain carries TRBV30 and TRBJ1-5; D is unclear. This CDR3 spans 15 amino acids. The ends were cut back, 2 bases at V and 4 bases at J, with 15 bases in the middle. Germline V gives CDR1 GTSNPN, CDR2 SVGIG (reference sequence).

This clonotype was recorded a few times. The chain links TRBV6-5 to TRBJ1-4, with a possible D match to TRBD1 (6 bases). CDR3 length: 14 residues. Germline CDR1 is MNHEY and CDR2 is SVGAGI. Trimming removed 8 bases from V and 1 base from J, with 11 bases in between. The CDR3 sequence is CASGNRETNEKLFF. The DNA of the CDR3 is TGTGCCAGCGGGAACAGGGAAACTAATGAAAAACTGTTTTTT.

This clonotype was counted at least ten times. V gene TRBV6-1 combines with J gene TRBJ2-4; the D is unclear. CDR3 length: 15 amino acids. Germline V gives CDR1 MNHNS, CDR2 SASEGT. V lost 3 bases and J 0 bases, leaving 9 bases between the germline ends. The CDR3 sequence is CASSDFGSAKNIQYF. The CDR3 DNA reads as TGTGCCAGCAGTGATTTTGGGTCAGCCAAAAACATTCAGTACTTC.

This clonotype was seen more than once but under ten times. V gene TRBV5-1 combines with J gene TRBJ2-1, with D perhaps TRBD2 (5 bases). V was clipped by 0 bases and J by 10 bases, with 8 bases between them. The CDR3 spans 12 residues. Germline V gene sequence: CDR1 SGHRS, CDR2 YFSETQ. CDR3 DNA sequence: TGCGCCAGCAGCTTGGCACTAGGGGAGCAGTTCTTC. Protein sequence: CASSLALGEQFF.

V gene TRBV20-1 combines with J gene TRBJ1-6, with D uncertain. The CDR3 has 13 amino acids. V was trimmed by 3 bases and J by 10 bases, leaving 13 bases between them. The germline CDR1 and CDR2 sequences are DFQATT and SNEGSKA (reference sequence). This chain's CDR3 is CSASSGVSSPLHF. CDR3 DNA: TGCAGTGCTAGTTCCGGGGTATCGTCACCCCTCCACTTT.

This clonotype was detected ten times or more. The chain joins TRBV7-3 to TRBJ2-5; no reliable D call. Per the germline V gene, CDR1 is SGHTA and CDR2 is FQGTGA. The CDR3 spans 13 residues. V was shortened by 8 bases and J by 5 bases, with 15 bases between the two germline ends. The CDR3 region has the DNA TGTGCCAGCGGCGAGACGCAGCAGGAGACCCAGTACTTC. Residues: CASGETQQETQYF.

This clonotype was detected a few times. The CDR3 is CASSGQYQETQYF. The CDR3 region has the DNA TGCGCCAGCAGCGGACAGTACCAAGAGACCCAGTACTTC. The chain combines TRBV4-3 with TRBJ2-5; the D gene is possibly TRBD1 (6 bases). V gave up 5 bases and J gave up 0 bases, with 7 bases separating them. In germline, CDR1 is LGHNA, CDR2 YSLEER. The CDR3 totals 13 residues.

This chain joins TRBV18 and TRBJ2-3, with D possibly being TRBD2 (6 bases). Between the trimmed V and J ends, which lost 5 bases and 1 base, there was a span of 16 bases. The CDR3 loop spans 16 amino acids. Germline loops: CDR1 KGHSH, CDR2 LQKENI. DNA of the CDR3: TGTGCCAGCTCAACGGTCCTAGCGATGGGCACAGATACGCAGTATTTT. As protein: CASSTVLAMGTDTQYF.

There are many counts of this clonotype. The chain employs TRBV7-6 and TRBJ2-5, with D possibly being TRBD1 (5 bases). Trimming shortened V by 3 bases and J by 6 bases, and 11 bases separated the two germline ends. The CDR3 totals 13 residues. Germline CDR1 and CDR2: SGHVS and FNYEAQ. The CDR3 protein is CASSFADSQTQYF. CDR3 nucleotides: TGTGCCAGCAGCTTTGCAGACAGCCAGACCCAGTACTTC. The entire variable domain, with the rest obtained from reference TRBV7-6 and TRBJ2-5, is as follows: GAGVSQSPRYKVTKRGQDVALRCDPISGHVSLYWYRQALGQGPEFLTYFNYEAQQDKSGLPNDRFSAERPEGSISTLTIQRTEQRDSAMYRCASSFADSQTQYFGPGTRLLVL.

This clonotype was seen repeatedly, ten times or more. V is TRBV15 and J is TRBJ2-1; a possible D gene is TRBD1 (7 bases). This CDR3 is 21 amino acids long. CDR1 is LNHNV, CDR2 YYDKDF, per germline (reference sequence). V was pared by 0 bases and J by 6 bases, with 30 bases between. CDR3 residues: CATSRDTYRGGVLSWLNEQFF. The CDR3 DNA follows: TGTGCCACCAGCAGAGACACGTACAGGGGAGGAGTACTAAGCTGGCTCAATGAGCAGTTCTTC.

The table lists this clonotype with a few counts. The gene calls are TRBV24-1 and TRBJ1-2; D unresolved. Germline V gives CDR1 KGHDR, CDR2 SFDVKD. This CDR3 has 13 amino acids. V shed 1 base and J shed 6 bases, with 8 bases lying between them. The chain's CDR3 is CATSDFGFDGYTF. CDR3 DNA: TGTGCCACCAGTGATTTCGGATTCGATGGCTACACCTTC.

The V and J genes are TRBV6-5 and TRBJ1-5, with D perhaps TRBD1 (6 bases). The CDR3 is 16 amino acids. The V end was cut by 0 bases, the J end by 6 bases, with 15 bases between. Germline V lookup: CDR1 MNHEY, CDR2 SVGAGI. CDR3 sequence: CASSYSRSGGGQPQHF. The CDR3 nucleotides read TGTGCCAGCAGTTACTCGAGATCCGGGGGCGGTCAGCCCCAGCATTTT.

The chain has TRBV11-1 and TRBJ2-1, with 9 nucleotides matching TRBD1. Germline loops: CDR1 SGHAT, CDR2 FQDESV (reference sequence). The CDR3 loop spans 13 amino acids. Trimming cost V 5 bases and J 7 bases; bases outside gene matches: 3. The DNA of the CDR3 is TGTGCCAGCAGCATCGACAGGGGGAATGAGCAGTTCTTC. This translates into CASSIDRGNEQFF.

This clonotype occurred a few times. The genes are TRBV12-3 or TRBV12-4 and TRBJ2-2; the D is unclear. V dropped 3 bases and J dropped 0 bases, with 8 bases sitting between them. This CDR3 comprises 15 residues. The CDR3 sequence: CASSLGAANTGELFF. Here the CDR3 DNA reads TGTGCCAGCAGTTTGGGCGCCGCGAACACCGGGGAGCTGTTTTTT.

The chain uses TRBV5-4 and TRBJ2-3, with a possible D match to TRBD2 (7 bases). The CDR3 spans 15 residues. Trimming took off 2 bases at V and 2 bases at J, with 12 bases between the two ends. Germline CDR1 SGHNT, CDR2 YYREEE (reference sequence). The CDR3 sequence is CASSFTGGPTDTQYF. The CDR3 region has the DNA TGTGCCAGCAGCTTTACGGGGGGCCCCACAGATACGCAGTATTTT. Together with reference TRBV5-4 and TRBJ2-3, the CDR3 gives the full variable domain: ETGVTQSPTHLIKTRGQQVTLRCSSQSGHNTVSWYQQALGQGPQFIFQYYREEENGRGNFPPRFSGLQFPNYSSELNVNALELDDSALYLCASSFTGGPTDTQYFGPGTRLTVL.

V usage is TRBV6-6 and J usage is TRBJ2-3, with D possibly matching TRBD1 (6 bases). The germline V and J ends were trimmed by 2 bases and 2 bases, with 8 bases remaining between them. The CDR3 length is 14 residues. In germline, CDR1 is MNHNY, CDR2 SVGAGI (reference sequence). CDR3 in DNA: TGTGCCAGCAGTTACGACAGGAACACAGATACGCAGTATTTT. Translated: CASSYDRNTDTQYF.

This clonotype was counted only a few times. The rearrangement uses TRBV7-3 and TRBJ2-3; 9 nucleotides agree with TRBD2. The germline V gene encodes CDR1 SGHTA and CDR2 FQGTGA. The CDR3 contains 16 residues. With V trimmed by 1 base and J by 5 bases, 7 bases remained unmatched. The CDR3 here is CASSLNAGGLGDTQYF. CDR3 nucleotides: TGTGCCAGCAGCTTAAACGCGGGGGGGCTGGGAGATACGCAGTATTTT.

J is TRBJ2-7 and V is TRBV7-2; 10 nucleotides match TRBD2. V shed 5 bases and J 7 bases; nucleotides not matched to a gene: 14. Germline CDR1 reads SGHTA; CDR2 reads FQGNSA. The CDR3 extends over 16 amino acids. The CDR3 is CASSRYSAGGQREQYF. The CDR3 coding sequence is TGTGCCAGCAGCCGCTATTCAGCGGGGGGGCAGAGAGAGCAGTACTTC.

There are a few counts of this clonotype. This chain joins TRBV18 and TRBJ1-2; D remains unclear. The CDR3 is 15 residues long. CDR1 is KGHSH and CDR2 is LQKENI in the germline V gene. Trimming pared 2 bases from V and 3 bases from J, leaving 13 bases between. Here the CDR3 DNA reads TGTGCCAGCTCACCATTAGGTTCCCGGGACTATGGCTACACCTTC. Its protein is CASSPLGSRDYGYTF. Based on the CDR3 plus reference TRBV18 and TRBJ1-2, the full variable domain is NAGVMQNPRHLVRRRGQEARLRCSPMKGHSHVYWYRQLPEEGLKFMVYLQKENIIDESGMPKERFSAEFPKEGPSILRIQQVVRGDSAAYFCASSPLGSRDYGYTFGSGTRLTVV.

This clonotype has more than one count but fewer than ten. The chain has TRBV7-2 and TRBJ2-6; D remains ambiguous. This CDR3 spans 14 amino acids. Germline V gene lookup returns CDR1 SGHTA and CDR2 FQGNSA. The V end lost 4 bases, the J end lost 0 bases, and 4 bases lay between the germline ends. This chain's CDR3 is CASSWSSGANVLTF. In DNA, the CDR3 is TGTGCCAGCAGCTGGAGCTCTGGGGCCAACGTCCTGACTTTC. The full variable domain, in which reference TRBV7-2 and TRBJ2-6 provide the parts outside the CDR3, is GAGVSQSPSNKVTEKGKDVELRCDPISGHTALYWYRQSLGQGLEFLIYFQGNSAPDKSGLPSDRFSAERTGGSVSTLTIQRTQQEDSAVYLCASSWSSGANVLTFGAGSRLTVL.

The chain joins TRBV7-3 to TRBJ2-7; D not resolved. CDR1 is SGHTA and CDR2 is FQGTGA in the germline V gene. This CDR3 is built from 13 residues. With 5 bases removed from V and 4 bases from J, the gap between germline ends came to 12 bases. CDR3 in DNA: TGTGCCAGCAGCCCCGGAAGCTATTACGAGCAGTACGTC. It specifies CASSPGSYYEQYV.

This clonotype occurred a few times. The junction and the germline gene differ at one end; a read error may be behind it. The chain combines TRBV12-3 or TRBV12-4 with TRBJ2-4, with TRBD1 as a possible D gene (6 bases). The CDR3 sequence is 12 residues long. The CDR3 region is CASSLGGLAQYF. CDR3 DNA: TGTGCCAGCAGCTTAGGGGGTCTAGCTCAGTACTTC.

This clonotype was detected only a few times. The chain links TRBV10-3 to TRBJ2-6, with 11 bases lining up with TRBD1. After removal of 10 bases from V and 0 bases from J, the junction contained 11 bases not matched to a gene. In germline, CDR1 is ENHRY, CDR2 SYGVKD. CDR3 length: 18 residues. CDR3 region: CATHPTGQGDSGANVLTF. The DNA of the CDR3 is TGTGCCACTCATCCAACGGGACAGGGGGACTCTGGGGCCAACGTCCTGACTTTC.

This clonotype was found many times. The rearrangement links TRBV7-2 to TRBJ2-3, with TRBD1 as a possible D gene (7 bases). The CDR3 sequence is 14 residues long. V lost 5 bases and J 4 bases, leaving 13 bases between the germline ends. From germline, CDR1 is SGHTA and CDR2 FQGNSA. The chain's CDR3 is CASSPRGAADTQYF. The CDR3 DNA is TGTGCCAGCAGCCCCAGGGGGGCCGCAGATACGCAGTATTTT.

This chain links TRBV6-5 with TRBJ2-3; unclear D gene. CDR1 and CDR2 (germline): MNHEY, SVGAGI. This CDR3 spans 14 amino acids. The V end was cut by 3 bases, the J end by 2 bases, with 9 bases between. CDR3 sequence: CASSYNSATDTQYF. The CDR3, as DNA: TGTGCCAGCAGTTATAATTCGGCCACAGATACGCAGTATTTT.

This clonotype was found many times. J is TRBJ2-1 and V is TRBV7-2; either TRBD1 or TRBD2 may supply D (7 bases each). The CDR3 is 16 residues long. V lost 5 bases to trimming and J lost 7 bases, with 21 bases between them. The germline gives CDR1 SGHTA, CDR2 FQGNSA. The CDR3 protein is CASSQGGGTMYNEQFF. As DNA, the CDR3 is TGTGCCAGCAGCCAGGGGGGCGGGACTATGTATAATGAGCAGTTCTTC.